This T cell receptor beta chain was sequenced for a study of regulatory T cells in long-lasting Graves disease (dated by TCRdb to the early 2020s). As for the study more broadly: In the newly diagnosed Graves' disease group, patients had been taking antithyroid drugs for less than 3 months. Peripheral blood TCR sequencing and RNA sequencing compared persistent Graves' disease patients with newly diagnosed Graves' disease patients. The study was registered as a clinical trial and conducted in China. A total of around 35 samples underwent TCR sequencing: around 13 from persistent and 20 from newly diagnosed Graves' disease patients.

Comments on this clonotype: Its antigen is not yet known. One base away there is no much larger clone; base qualities are not given.

CDR1 and CDR2, looked up from the germline V gene, are SNHLY and FYNNEI. From the cysteine up to the phenylalanine, the CDR3 has a length of 11 residues. Only the CDR3 portion is preserved as DNA: 33 bases, with reading frame beginning at the first base. The junction shows trimming of 4 bases on V and 10 bases on J, plus 9 bases between the germline ends. Library prep was done by multiplex PCR. The reads were generated on an Illumina HiSeq 4000. iRepertoire HTBI primers and Arm-PCR amplification of CDR3 regions were used to construct TCR beta libraries. Before sequencing, the PCR products underwent gel purification. The original pipeline was this. Across samples, roughly 60 TRBV and roughly 13 TRBJ segments were identified and used for gene usage analysis of CDR3 amino acid clonotypes. COPE and FqMerger were used to merge the filtered high-quality paired reads into contigs. BLAST was used to align contigs to IMGT TRBV, TRBD and TRBJ reference genes, and CDR3 was defined according to IMGT. Highly expanded clones were defined as clonotypes with a frequency above 0.1%. Repertoire diversity was measured by Shannon entropy, and V-J evenness by the Gini coefficient. Public clonotypes were defined as clonotypes shared by more than one individual. The raw public data were reprocessed by TCRdb itself: fastp quality trimming at Q25, MiXCR clonotype calling, in-frame beta chains only. Entries that share a CDR3 protein sequence are merged under the most common genes and DNA. TCRdb, not the authors, supplied the V and J calls. The sample records around 500,000 distinct CDR3 sequences, approximately 13% of which are singletons. Clones ranked in the top ten supply roughly a tenth of the sample.

The study at large found these results: Compared with newly diagnosed patients, patients with persistent Graves' disease had lower TCR Shannon entropy and fewer highly expanded clones, which suggests clonal expansion. TRBV28, TRBJ1-2 and TRBJ2-5 were preferentially used in persistent disease, while TRBV20-1 and TRBJ2-1 were favored in newly diagnosed disease. A larger number of public clonotypes was shared among persistent patients (approximately 3,000) than among newly diagnosed patients (around 870). The authors acknowledged the small sample size as a limitation that may reduce accuracy. Only peripheral blood was studied, because thyroid tissue, the primary lesion, was inaccessible. Sequencing and analysis were limited to the TCR beta chain.

The time point tag for this specimen amounts to: newly diagnosed GD, antithyroid drugs for less than 3 months. For both TCR sequencing and RNA sequencing, RNA was extracted from PBMCs in TRIzol. The diagnosis of Graves' disease was made according to American Thyroid Association guidelines. The patients came from an endocrinology department in Xi'an, China. Each patient gave 7 to 9.5 milliliters of peripheral blood, collected in an EDTA anticoagulant tube. Ficoll Paque Plus density gradient separation was used to isolate PBMCs, and no further T cell sorting was done. An Agilent 2100 Bioanalyzer and agarose gel were used to check RNA quality, and a NanoDrop 2000 was used to measure RNA concentration. These data were likewise used in another study, on T cells in Graves' hyperthyroidism and ophthalmopathy. As the second paper documents: Stable Graves' hyperthyroidism was defined as no progression to ophthalmopathy during 18 months of follow-up. The hyperthyroidism patients were between 18 and 65 years old and newly diagnosed, with a disease duration of less than 2 months. Any patient with an uncontrolled infection, another autoimmune disease, pregnancy or lactation was excluded. Diagnoses were established on the basis of clinical symptoms, serum thyroxine and TRAb, thyroid ultrasound, and orbital computed tomography. For the first round of RT-PCR on the TCR CDR3, the HTBI primer set was used together with the Qiagen OneStep RT-PCR kit. Most expanded thyroid clonotypes (frequency above 0.001) were also detected in blood, suggesting blood repertoires may reflect thyroid immune responses. In cross-validation, a model built on a 13 V-J signature told ophthalmopathy apart from stable hyperthyroidism with less than 90% sensitivity and roughly 83% specificity, and in testing the same model reached 80%/75%. In validation, progression to ophthalmopathy was predicted by the model with almost 71% sensitivity and 72% to 85% specificity, a median of 6.5 months before onset. TCR V-J signatures able to tell the groups apart were searched for in a discovery cohort of 90 to 100 patients, of whom 43 had Graves' ophthalmopathy and under 65 had stable Graves' hyperthyroidism. Prospective prediction of ophthalmopathy was tested in an independent validation cohort consisting of 18 hyperthyroidism patients and approximately 16 patients who later progressed to ophthalmopathy. The 100 discovery patients were divided at random into training and test sets in a 7:3 ratio. In more than 5 Graves' hyperthyroidism patients, the study also compared T-cell repertoires from thyroid tissue with T-cell repertoires from blood. After sampling, hyperthyroidism patients received methimazole starting at 30 mg daily, and ophthalmopathy patients received high-dose intravenous methylprednisolone. The libraries were constructed in a second round of multiplex PCR and then size-selected and purified. The libraries were sequenced on an Illumina HiSeq2000 using paired-end 100 bp reads. SOAPnuke was used to process the raw data, removing reads that contained adapters or uncalled bases, had a mean Phred below 15, or lacked an exact match to the constant primer or identifier. High-quality paired reads were merged with COPE v1.2.5, and unique nucleotide sequences were defined as clonotypes. MiTCR v1.1 was used to align the clonotypes against IMGT TRBV, TRBD and TRBJ reference segments. Analysis was restricted to V-J combinations with a frequency above 0.0001, which covered roughly 99% of repertoires. A TCS score was defined as the ratio of F50 (clonal expansion) to E x V (chaos), with BLOSUM62-based TCRdist applied between CDR3 peptides within each V-J. Welch's t-statistics and random forest reduced 500 to 650 V-J features to under 15, which were used in a naive Bayes classifier (R e1071). Sample size was not statistically predetermined, and investigators were not blinded to group allocation. TCR Vbeta CDR3 sequencing of 120 to 150 peripheral blood samples (over 40 ophthalmopathy, 75 or so hyperthyroidism and about 17 progressor patients) is reported in the paper.

Here the chain combines TRBV2 and TRBJ2-3; the D region possibly corresponds to TRBD2 (5 bases align). The starting material was peripheral blood mononuclear cells (PBMCs), obtained at new diagnosis, from a patient treated with antithyroid drugs. The TCR sequence derives from a man aged 25-45 years with Graves disease. Donor details come from another sample of the same person, matched by shared clones. CDR3 reads: CASSVKGAQYF. The DNA sequence reads TGTGCCAGCAGTGTCAAGGGAGCGCAGTATTTT.